Listed below are T cell receptor beta chains from one sample, sequenced in a study of radiotherapy plus CTLA-4 blockade in lung cancer. Libraries were prepared by immunoSEQ multiplex PCR; TCRdb keeps only in-frame clonotypes and omits some of them. This table has about 97,000 clones, about four fifths appearing once. The source was peripheral blood, collected from a patient treated with radiotherapy plus ipilimumab. These receptors were obtained from a human donor with non-small cell lung cancer who had a partial response to radiotherapy plus ipilimumab. Some clones in this sample may be carry-over from other donors' samples. CDR3s include the opening cysteine and the closing phenylalanine or tryptophan. The D gene is left open where the match is weak. Clone sizes are given selectively: once, few, many, or a class where the clone is expanded.

CDR3: CASSSPTGGIYNEQFF; DNA: TGTGCCAGCAGCTCCCCCACGGGGGGGATCTACAATGAGCAGTTCTTC; J: TRBJ2-1; size: NA; D: TRBD2; V: TRBV7-9
CDR3: CASSLWPNGETSGYEQYF; DNA: TGTGCCAGCAGCTTATGGCCCAACGGGGAGACTAGCGGGTACGAGCAGTACTTC; J: TRBJ2-7; size: few; D: TRBD2; V: TRBV7-4
CDR3: CASSRGYTF; DNA: TGTGCCAGCAGTCGGGGCTACACCTTC; J: TRBJ1-2; size: NA; D: NA; V: TRBV25-1
CDR3: CASSSRRGGLETQYF; DNA: TGTGCCAGCAGCTCCCGTAGGGGGGGCCTAGAGACCCAGTACTTC; J: TRBJ2-5; size: NA; D: NA; V: TRBV11-2
CDR3: CASSRDRGNIGQPQHF; DNA: TGTGCCAGTAGCCGGGACAGGGGAAATATCGGTCAGCCCCAGCATTTT; J: TRBJ1-5; size: few; D: TRBD1; V: TRBV19
CDR3: CASSLNSNTEAFF; DNA: TGCGCCAGCAGCTTAAACAGTAACACTGAAGCTTTCTTT; J: TRBJ1-1; size: NA; D: NA; V: TRBV5-1
CDR3: CASSRGNYGYTF; DNA: TGTGCCAGCAGCAGGGGAAACTATGGCTACACCTTC; J: TRBJ1-2; size: NA; D: NA; V: TRBV7-8
CDR3: CASSSRQVRRDTQYF; DNA: TGTGCCAGCAGCTCCAGACAGGTCAGGCGGGATACGCAGTATTTT; J: TRBJ2-3; size: few; D: NA; V: TRBV7-2
CDR3: CASSSFGGGVEQFF; DNA: TGTGCCAGCAGCTCATTCGGCGGGGGGGTCGAGCAGTTCTTC; J: TRBJ2-1; size: once; D: TRBD2; V: TRBV7-9
CDR3: CASSPRTSRHYNEQFF; DNA: TGTGCCAGCAGCCCACGGACTAGCAGGCACTACAATGAGCAGTTCTTC; J: TRBJ2-1; size: once; D: TRBD2; V: TRBV11-2
CDR3: CASSFTGMNTEAFF; DNA: TGTGCCAGCAGCTTTACAGGTATGAACACTGAAGCTTTCTTT; J: TRBJ1-1; size: NA; D: NA; V: TRBV5-5
CDR3: CASSRLAGGNTGELFF; DNA: TGCGCCAGCAGCCGACTAGCGGGAGGAAACACCGGGGAGCTGTTTTTT; J: TRBJ2-2; size: NA; D: TRBD2; V: TRBV5-1
CDR3: CASSLGPEETQYF; DNA: TGTGCCAGCAGCCTGGGCCCAGAGGAGACCCAGTACTTC; J: TRBJ2-5; size: NA; D: NA; V: TRBV9
CDR3: CASSLERESSGNTIYF; DNA: TGTGCCAGCAGCTTAGAGAGGGAGAGCTCTGGAAACACCATATATTTT; J: TRBJ1-3; size: NA; D: NA; V: TRBV11-2
CDR3: CASSLLPQLARNEQFF; DNA: TGCGCCAGCAGCCTACTACCCCAACTAGCACGCAATGAGCAGTTCTTC; J: TRBJ2-1; size: NA; D: NA; V: TRBV4-1
CDR3: CASRRSAGGGRNTGELFF; DNA: TGCGCCAGCAGACGCTCTGCGGGCGGGGGGCGCAACACCGGGGAGCTGTTTTTT; J: TRBJ2-2; size: NA; D: TRBD2; V: TRBV4-1
CDR3: CASSRIAARSYEQYF; DNA: TGCGCCAGCAGCAGAATAGCGGCCCGCTCCTACGAGCAGTACTTC; J: TRBJ2-7; size: NA; D: NA; V: TRBV5-1
CDR3: CASSRDSATYEQYF; DNA: TGTGCCAGCAGCCGAGACAGCGCAACCTACGAGCAGTACTTC; J: TRBJ2-7; size: NA; D: NA; V: TRBV7-2
CDR3: CASSPLVGAAETQYF; DNA: TGTGCCAGCTCACCACTCGTGGGGGCGGCGGAGACCCAGTACTTC; J: TRBJ2-5; size: NA; D: NA; V: TRBV18
CDR3: CASSENGFEAFF; DNA: TGTGCCAGCAGTGAAAACGGTTTCGAAGCTTTCTTT; J: TRBJ1-1; size: few; D: NA; V: TRBV2
CDR3: CASGDRGRQGYTF; DNA: TGTGCCAGTGGGGACAGGGGGCGTCAAGGCTACACCTTC; J: TRBJ1-2; size: NA; D: TRBD1; V: TRBV19